This T cell receptor (beta chain) was identified in a study of blood T cells in healthy people across ages (dated by TCRdb to the mid-2010s). Describing the broader study: In model experiments, template switching captured roughly one uniquely barcoded TCR beta cDNA molecule for every two T cells. Donors were grouped into four age groups: young (average about 15 years), middle-aged (39), aged (about 59) and long-lived (about 90). The study measured age-related changes in TCR beta repertoire diversity using deep sequencing normalized with unique cDNA molecular identifiers. To avoid experimental bias, donors of different ages were distributed randomly across sequencing lanes. Using the same blood draw, the study looked at two additional independent replicas of 1 million unique cDNA reads for two donors, one aged 18 to 30 and the other aged 80 or older. Results and caveats for the whole study, not just this receptor: Observed TCR beta diversity per million T cells fell roughly linearly with age, and a significant reduction was already apparent by age around 36. Estimates of total diversity from one million sequenced T cells were regarded as lower bounds and underestimates. Because donor CMV infection status was unknown, age-related changes in expanded clonotypes were potentially confounded. There was a strong correlation between observed TCR beta diversity and the percentage of naive T cells measured by flow cytometry. Compared with the aged group, the long-lived group had more naive CD4+ T cells, fewer expanded clones and increased TCR diversity, suggesting age selection. Since profiling was done on bulk unsorted PBMCs, naive and antigen-experienced compartments could not be conclusively compared.

For this clonotype: No cognate antigen has been identified for it. No much larger clone is present one base from it, and per-base qualities are unavailable.

The library relied on 5' RACE. The listed sequencing device is Illumina HiSeq 2500. A second PCR of 7 to 11 cycles was performed with a sample-barcoded 5' primer and a J-beta primer mix. Each TCR beta cDNA molecule received a unique molecular identifier from a template-switch 5' adaptor carrying 12 random nucleotides. At least 2.5 million CDR3-containing paired-end reads were obtained from each sample. First-strand cDNA was synthesized from all RNA with the Mint cDNA synthesis kit, primed by a TRBC-specific oligonucleotide. All cDNA was treated with uracil-DNA glycosylase and then went through a first 18-cycle PCR with the universal primers M1SS and BC2_uni_R. On the authors' methods: For normalization, 1 million high-quality reads, each with a distinct molecular identifier, were randomly selected from each sample. Reads with shared molecular identifiers were discarded instead of being binned into consensus sequences. MiTCR, with a Q25 quality threshold and the strictest error-elimination algorithm, was used for CDR3 identification, clonotype clustering and error correction. A nonparametric unseen species model with Euler transformation was used to estimate lower-bound total TCR beta diversity. The raw public reads went through TCRdb reprocessing: fastp at Q25, MiXCR clone calling, in-frame beta chains kept. CDR3 protein sequences are deduplicated, and each keeps its most common genes and DNA. The V and J calls were determined by TCRdb, not by the authors. The table for this sample lists some 710,000 distinct CDR3 sequences; 22% of them were counted only once. The top ten clones comprise 22% of the sample.

Donors were a few dozen systemically healthy Caucasian individuals from Russia aged 6 to 90 years. Each donor gave 9.5 to 10 milliliters of peripheral blood, drawn into EDTA-treated Vacutainer tubes. Ficoll-Paque density-gradient centrifugation was used to isolate PBMCs, with at least 6 million per sample. Total RNA, at least 6 micrograms per sample, was extracted from PBMCs with Trizol reagent. For every donor, an aliquot of PBMCs went through flow cytometry to measure the percentages of naive CD45RAhigh/CD27high T cells. The TCR sequence derives from a man aged 70 or older in good health. The specimen was blood.

The CDR3 region: CAWAGQSVKLFF. The base sequence is TGTGCCTGGGCGGGACAGTCGGTAAAACTGTTTTTT. Rearrangement joined TRBV30 to TRBJ1-4, with 7 bases aligning to TRBD1. Including cysteine and phenylalanine, the CDR3 has 12 amino acids. The kept DNA is CDR3 alone, 36 bases in frame from the first base. For CDR1 and CDR2, the germline V gene (reference sequence) lists GTSNPN and SVGIG. V and J are trimmed by 5 bases and 10 bases, and the gene matches miss 7 bases of the junction.